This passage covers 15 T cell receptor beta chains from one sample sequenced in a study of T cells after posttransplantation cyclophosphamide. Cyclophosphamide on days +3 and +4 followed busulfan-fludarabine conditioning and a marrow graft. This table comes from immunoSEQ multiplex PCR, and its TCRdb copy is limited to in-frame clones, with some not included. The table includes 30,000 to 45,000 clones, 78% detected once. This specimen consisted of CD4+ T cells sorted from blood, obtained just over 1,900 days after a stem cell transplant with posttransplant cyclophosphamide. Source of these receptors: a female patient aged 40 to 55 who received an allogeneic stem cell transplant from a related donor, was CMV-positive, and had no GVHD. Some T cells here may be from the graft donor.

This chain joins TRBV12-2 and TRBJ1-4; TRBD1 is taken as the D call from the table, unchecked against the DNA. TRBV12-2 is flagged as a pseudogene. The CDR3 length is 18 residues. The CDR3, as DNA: TGTGCAAGTCGCCCCCGTCCGGACAAATCAACCAAAGAGGAAAAACTGTTTTTT. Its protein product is CASRPRPDKSTKEEKLFF.

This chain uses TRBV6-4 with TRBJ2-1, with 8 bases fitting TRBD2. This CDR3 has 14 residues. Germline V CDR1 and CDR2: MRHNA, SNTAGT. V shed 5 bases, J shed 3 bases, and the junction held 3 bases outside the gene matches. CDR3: CASSPAGVYNEQFF. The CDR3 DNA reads TGTGCCAGCAGTCCAGCGGGGGTCTACAATGAGCAGTTCTTC.

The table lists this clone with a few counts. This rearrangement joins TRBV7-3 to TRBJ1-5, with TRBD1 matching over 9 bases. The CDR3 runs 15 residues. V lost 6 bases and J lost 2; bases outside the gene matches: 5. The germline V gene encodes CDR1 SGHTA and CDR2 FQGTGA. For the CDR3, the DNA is TGTGCCAGCAGTCGCGGACAGGGGCGCAATCAGCCCCAGCATTTT. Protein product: CASSRGQGRNQPQHF.

CDR3 nucleotide sequence: TGTGCCAGCTCACTGACAGAGCATCAGCCCCAGCATTTT. Translation gives CASSLTEHQPQHF. The chain has TRBV18 and TRBJ1-5, with D possibly TRBD1 on 5 matching bases. V was cut by 4 bases and J by 5 bases, with 9 bases left in between. The CDR3 contains 13 residues. Germline values: CDR1 KGHSH, CDR2 LQKENI.

The CDR3 DNA reads TGTGCCAGTAGTATGGGTTCGGGAGGATCCTACAATGAGCAGTTCTTC. Residues: CASSMGSGGSYNEQFF. The chain couples TRBV19 to TRBJ2-1; 7 nucleotides agree with TRBD2. The CDR3 covers 16 residues. CDR1 is LNHDA, CDR2 SQIVND, per germline (reference sequence). Unmatched junction bases numbered 6, after V lost 3 bases and J lost 1 base.

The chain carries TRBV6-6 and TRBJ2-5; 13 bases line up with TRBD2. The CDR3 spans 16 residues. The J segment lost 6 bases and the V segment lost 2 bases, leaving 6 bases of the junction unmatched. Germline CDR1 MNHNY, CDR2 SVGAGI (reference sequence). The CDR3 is CASSYRLAGGTQTQYF. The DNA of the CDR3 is TGTGCCAGCAGTTACAGACTAGCGGGGGGAACTCAGACCCAGTACTTC.

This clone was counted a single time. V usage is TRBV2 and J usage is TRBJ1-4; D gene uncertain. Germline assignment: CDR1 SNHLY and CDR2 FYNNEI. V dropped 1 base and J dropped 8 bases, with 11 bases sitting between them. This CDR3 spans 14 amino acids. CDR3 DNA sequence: TGTGCCAGCAGTGAAGTTTCCTGGAGGGAAAAACTGTTTTTT. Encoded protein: CASSEVSWREKLFF. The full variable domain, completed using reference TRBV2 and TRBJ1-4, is EPEVTQTPSHQVTQMGQEVILRCVPISNHLYFYWYRQILGQKVEFLVSFYNNEISEKSEIFDDQFSVERPDGSNFTLKIRSTKLEDSAMYFCASSEVSWREKLFFGSGTQLSVL.

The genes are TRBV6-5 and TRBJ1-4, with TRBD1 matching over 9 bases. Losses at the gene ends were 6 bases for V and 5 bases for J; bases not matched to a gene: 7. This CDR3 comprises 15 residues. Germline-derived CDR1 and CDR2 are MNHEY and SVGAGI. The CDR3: CASSPGTGLNEKLFF. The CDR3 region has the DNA TGTGCCAGCAGCCCAGGGACAGGGCTAAATGAAAAACTGTTTTTT.

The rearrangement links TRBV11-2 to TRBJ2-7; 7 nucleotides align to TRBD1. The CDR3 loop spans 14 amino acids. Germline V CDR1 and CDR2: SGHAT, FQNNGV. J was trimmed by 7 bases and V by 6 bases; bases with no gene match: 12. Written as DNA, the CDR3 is TGTGCCAGCAGTCGGGGCACAGGGGAAAGGGAGCAGTACTTC. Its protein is CASSRGTGEREQYF.

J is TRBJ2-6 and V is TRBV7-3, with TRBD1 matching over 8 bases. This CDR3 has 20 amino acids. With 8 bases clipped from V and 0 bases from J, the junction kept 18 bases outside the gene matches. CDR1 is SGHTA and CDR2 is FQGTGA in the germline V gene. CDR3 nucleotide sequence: TGTGCCAGCGGTTTAGCGATTCACAGGGGGGCCCACTCTGGGGCCAACGTCCTGACTTTC. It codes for CASGLAIHRGAHSGANVLTF.

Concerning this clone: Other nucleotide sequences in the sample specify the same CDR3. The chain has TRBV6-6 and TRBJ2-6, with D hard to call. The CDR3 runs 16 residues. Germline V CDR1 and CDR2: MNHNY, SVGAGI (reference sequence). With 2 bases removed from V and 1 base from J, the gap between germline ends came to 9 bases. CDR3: CASSYPQLSGANVLTF. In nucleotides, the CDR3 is TGTGCCAGCAGTTACCCACAGCTATCTGGGGCCAACGTCCTGACTTTC.

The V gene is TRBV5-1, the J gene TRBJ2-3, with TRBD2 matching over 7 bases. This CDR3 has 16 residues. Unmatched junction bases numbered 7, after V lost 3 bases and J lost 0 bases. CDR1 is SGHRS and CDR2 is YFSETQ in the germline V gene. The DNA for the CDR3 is TGCGCCAGCAGCTCCGGTGGGGGGGGGAGCACAGATACGCAGTATTTT. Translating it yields CASSSGGGGSTDTQYF.

The CDR3 protein is CASSPLTGSTEAFF. CDR3 nucleotides: TGCGCCAGCAGCCCCCTGACAGGGTCCACTGAAGCTTTCTTT. The chain joins TRBV5-1 to TRBJ1-1; 7 bases map to TRBD1. This CDR3 is built from 14 residues. Germline trimming cut 4 bases from V and 4 bases from J; bases unmatched to any gene: 7. Germline loops: CDR1 SGHRS, CDR2 YFSETQ.

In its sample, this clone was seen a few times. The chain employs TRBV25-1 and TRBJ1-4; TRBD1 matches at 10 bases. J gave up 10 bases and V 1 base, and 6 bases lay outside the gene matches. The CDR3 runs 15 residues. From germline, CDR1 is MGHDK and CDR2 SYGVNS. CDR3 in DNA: TGTGCCAGCAGTGAATTCGGACAGGGGGTTGGAAAACTGTTTTTT. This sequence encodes CASSEFGQGVGKLFF.

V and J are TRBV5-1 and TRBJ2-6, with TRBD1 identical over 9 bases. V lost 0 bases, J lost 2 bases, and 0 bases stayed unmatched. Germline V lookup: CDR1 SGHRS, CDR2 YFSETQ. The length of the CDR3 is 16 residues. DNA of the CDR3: TGCGCCAGCAGCTTGGGACAGGGGGCTGGGGCCAACGTCCTGACTTTC. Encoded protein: CASSLGQGAGANVLTF.